The T cell receptor (beta chain) described here comes from a study of blood T cell repertoires in COVID-19. Under the authors' procedure: Amplification of reference gene primers provided the estimated nucleated cell counts. TCRdb's table, derived via immunoSEQ multiplex PCR, lists solely in-frame clones and lacks some. The DNA was the basis for D and trimming; V, J and clone size are from that table. The sample holds roughly 25,000 clones, over 75% seen once. From germline, CDR1 is SGHRS and CDR2 YFSETQ. The CDR3 length is 18 residues. The trim removed 2 bases at V and 1 base at J, leaving 8 bases unmatched.

The sequence derives from a man aged 50 to 59 with active COVID-19. The sample consisted of peripheral blood. This chain connects TRBV5-1 to TRBJ2-3; 12 nucleotides agree with TRBD2. The CDR3 protein is CASSFGLAGSWGTDTQYF. DNA of the CDR3: TGCGCCAGCAGCTTCGGACTAGCGGGGTCCTGGGGCACAGATACGCAGTATTTT.